The clone carrying this TCR beta chain showed up just once. It was during active infection that Seattle patients were enrolled and then longitudinally followed. Original handling: Nucleated cell counts were estimated from reference gene primer amplification. The table came from immunoSEQ multiplex PCR; TCRdb's copy has only in-frame clones and leaves some out. V and J calls and clone size are as listed in that table; D and trimming were resolved from the DNA. The profile shows around 260,000 clones, 91% of them singletons. This sample was included in a study of blood T cell repertoires in COVID-19. Study-wide context: The United States, Italy and Spain supplied acute and convalescent COVID-19 samples. From T cells, B-cell-depleted T cells, or PBMCs came the material, which was cDNA or gDNA.

The TCR comes from a woman aged 25 to 45 with COVID-19, enrolled during active disease. The specimen sequenced was peripheral blood.

In nucleotides, the CDR3 is TGTGCCAGCAGCTTGGGAGTACGCACTGAAGCTTTCTTT. It translates to CASSLGVRTEAFF. V is TRBV27 and J is TRBJ1-1; D unresolved. V lost 6 bases, J lost 4 bases, and 12 bases lay in between. CDR3 size: 13 residues. Germline CDR1 MNHEY, CDR2 SMNVEV (reference sequence).